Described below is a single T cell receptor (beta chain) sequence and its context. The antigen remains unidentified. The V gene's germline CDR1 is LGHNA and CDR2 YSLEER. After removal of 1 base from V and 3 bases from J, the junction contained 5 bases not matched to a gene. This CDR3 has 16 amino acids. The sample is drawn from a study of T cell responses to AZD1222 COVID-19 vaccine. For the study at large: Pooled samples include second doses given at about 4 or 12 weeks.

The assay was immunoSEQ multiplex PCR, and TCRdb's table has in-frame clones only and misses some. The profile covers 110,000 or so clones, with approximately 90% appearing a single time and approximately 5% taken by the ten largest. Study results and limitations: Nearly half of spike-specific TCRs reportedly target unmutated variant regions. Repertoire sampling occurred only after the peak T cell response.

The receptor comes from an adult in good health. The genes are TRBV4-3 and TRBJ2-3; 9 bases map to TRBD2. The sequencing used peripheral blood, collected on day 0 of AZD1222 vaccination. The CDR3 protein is CASSQAAGGLTDTQYF. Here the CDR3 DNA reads TGCGCCAGCAGCCAAGCAGCGGGAGGCTTGACAGATACGCAGTATTTT.